The rows below give T cell receptor beta chains drawn from one sample of a study of OX40 agonist ivuxolimab in advanced cancers. Only in-frame clones appear in the TCRdb table, and some are missing; sequencing was by immunoSEQ multiplex PCR. Among some 50,000 clones, approximately 87% were seen once, and the ten largest hold around 3.2%. The sequencing here drew on CD4+ or CD8+ T cells sorted from blood, taken in a trial of the OX40 agonist ivuxolimab. These TCRs come from an adult with an advanced solid tumor such as melanoma, head and neck, liver or kidney cancer. The CDR3 runs from the conserved cysteine through the conserved F or W. The D gene is left open where the match is weak. Clone size appears in some rows only: once, few, many, or a class for an expanded clone.

V: TRBV10-1
size: .
length: 14
J: TRBJ1-2
D: .
CDR3: CASSESWTPAGYTF
DNA: TGCGCCAGCAGTGAGTCCTGGACCCCGGCTGGCTACACCTTC

V: TRBV19
size: .
length: 12
J: TRBJ1-4
D: .
CDR3: CASSLGNEKLFF
DNA: TGTGCCAGTAGTCTGGGGAATGAAAAACTGTTTTTT

V: TRBV7-6
size: .
length: 19
J: TRBJ2-7
D: TRBD2
CDR3: CASSLTGTSGGQGTYEQYF
DNA: TGTGCCAGCAGTCTTACGGGGACTAGCGGGGGGCAAGGAACCTACGAGCAGTACTTC

V: TRBV6-1
size: .
length: 15
J: TRBJ2-1
D: .
CDR3: CASSEEEGALNEQFF
DNA: TGTGCCAGCAGTGAAGAGGAGGGGGCGCTCAATGAGCAGTTCTTC

V: TRBV4-2
size: .
length: 15
J: TRBJ2-7
D: TRBD2
CDR3: CASSHILAGGYEQYF
DNA: TGTGCCAGCAGCCATATACTAGCGGGGGGCTACGAGCAGTACTTC

V: TRBV7-6
size: .
length: 13
J: TRBJ2-2
D: TRBD1
CDR3: CAAGDSNTGELFF
DNA: TGTGCCGCCGGGGACAGCAACACCGGGGAGCTGTTTTTT

V: TRBV10-3
size: .
length: 13
J: TRBJ2-3
D: .
CDR3: CAISEQIGDTQYF
DNA: TGTGCCATCAGTGAGCAAATTGGGGATACGCAGTATTTT

V: TRBV7-7
size: .
length: 15
J: TRBJ2-5
D: TRBD2
CDR3: CASSPGGLAIETQYF
DNA: TGTGCTAGCAGCCCGGGGGGGTTAGCAATAGAGACCCAGTACTTC

V: TRBV5-4
size: .
length: 11
J: TRBJ2-5
D: .
CDR3: CASSVQETQYF
DNA: TGTGCCAGCAGCGTCCAAGAGACCCAGTACTTC

V: TRBV7-8
size: .
length: 14
J: TRBJ2-7
D: TRBD1
CDR3: CASSAWTGTSEQYF
DNA: TGTGCCAGCAGCGCCTGGACAGGTACTAGTGAGCAGTACTTC

V: TRBV27
size: .
length: 14
J: TRBJ1-3
D: TRBD1
CDR3: CASRDRGFGNTIYF
DNA: TGTGCCAGCAGGGACAGGGGATTTGGAAACACCATATATTTT

V: TRBV23-1
size: .
length: 15
J: TRBJ1-4
D: TRBD1
CDR3: CASSEEDRKNEKLFF
DNA: TGCGCCAGCAGCGAGGAGGACAGGAAAAATGAAAAACTGTTTTTT

V: TRBV11-3
size: .
length: 12
J: TRBJ2-7
D: .
CDR3: CASRRDSYEQYF
DNA: TGTGCCAGCAGACGAGACAGTTACGAGCAGTACTTC

V: TRBV9
size: .
length: 14
J: TRBJ2-5
D: TRBD1
CDR3: CASSPGQAQETQYF
DNA: TGTGCCAGCAGCCCAGGACAGGCGCAAGAGACCCAGTACTTC

V: TRBV5-1
size: .
length: 17
J: TRBJ2-5
D: .
CDR3: CASSLRVTGWAPETQYF
DNA: TGCGCCAGCAGCTTACGTGTGACCGGTTGGGCCCCAGAGACCCAGTACTTC

V: TRBV28
size: .
length: 14
J: TRBJ2-5
D: .
CDR3: CASSPALYQETQYF
DNA: TGTGCCAGCAGTCCGGCCCTGTACCAAGAGACCCAGTACTTC

V: TRBV10-3
size: .
length: 14
J: TRBJ1-5
D: TRBD1
CDR3: CAISGRDRNQPQHF
DNA: TGTGCCATCTCGGGCCGGGACAGAAATCAGCCCCAGCATTTT

V: TRBV7-9
size: .
length: 13
J: TRBJ1-1
D: .
CDR3: CASSLGELTEAFF
DNA: TGTGCCAGCAGCTTAGGAGAACTTACAGAAGCTTTCTTT

V: TRBV7-6
size: .
length: 13
J: TRBJ2-1
D: .
CDR3: CASSSPGVDEQFF
DNA: TGTGCCAGCAGCTCCCCCGGCGTGGATGAGCAGTTCTTC

V: TRBV10-3
size: .
length: 16
J: TRBJ2-3
D: .
CDR3: CAISEDSLFTTDTQYF
DNA: TGTGCCATCAGTGAGGACAGCCTCTTTACCACAGATACGCAGTATTTT

V: TRBV6-1
size: .
length: 14
J: TRBJ2-3
D: .
CDR3: CASSEILRTDTQYF
DNA: TGTGCCAGCAGTGAAATCCTACGCACAGATACGCAGTATTTT

V: TRBV19
size: .
length: 15
J: TRBJ1-1
D: .
CDR3: CASSIEGVMNTEAFF
DNA: TGTGCCAGTAGTATAGAAGGGGTGATGAACACTGAAGCTTTCTTT

V: TRBV10-3
size: .
length: 15
J: TRBJ2-3
D: .
CDR3: CAISETFGDSDTQYF
DNA: TGTGCCATCAGTGAGACCTTCGGGGATTCGGATACGCAGTATTTT

V: TRBV9
size: .
length: 13
J: TRBJ2-1
D: TRBD2
CDR3: CASTSGQYNEQFF
DNA: TGTGCCAGTACTAGCGGGCAGTACAATGAGCAGTTCTTC

V: TRBV13
size: few
length: 14
J: TRBJ2-7
D: .
CDR3: CASSLGQGAYEQYF
DNA: TGTGCCAGCAGCTTAGGACAGGGAGCCTACGAGCAGTACTTC

V: TRBV7-8
size: .
length: 11
J: TRBJ2-7
D: .
CDR3: CASSAGGEQYF
DNA: TGTGCCAGCAGTGCCGGCGGCGAGCAGTACTTC

V: TRBV11-3
size: once
length: 14
J: TRBJ2-5
D: TRBD1
CDR3: CASRRQGLGETQYF
DNA: TGTGCCAGCAGGAGACAGGGGCTTGGAGAGACCCAGTACTTC

V: TRBV5-1
size: few
length: 16
J: TRBJ1-5
D: .
CDR3: CASSPSSGVAGQPQHF
DNA: TGCGCCAGCAGCCCCTCTTCGGGAGTCGCAGGCCAGCCCCAGCATTTT

V: TRBV7-2
size: .
length: 17
J: TRBJ1-6
D: TRBD1
CDR3: CASSLSVRDSFLSPLHF
DNA: TGTGCCAGCAGCCTCTCGGTGCGGGACAGTTTTCTTTCACCCCTCCACTTT

V: TRBV5-6
size: .
length: 15
J: TRBJ2-1
D: .
CDR3: CASSLVHGSYNEQFF
DNA: TGTGCCAGCAGCTTGGTCCATGGGTCCTACAATGAGCAGTTCTTC

V: TRBV7-3
size: .
length: 13
J: TRBJ1-1
D: TRBD1
CDR3: CASSPGTDQEAFF
DNA: TGTGCCAGCAGCCCCGGGACAGACCAAGAAGCTTTCTTT

V: TRBV6-7
size: once
length: 21
J: TRBJ2-7
D: .
CDR3: CASSYHNIRMDGPVCSYEQYF
DNA: TGTGCCAGCAGTTACCACAATATACGCATGGATGGCCCCGTTTGCTCCTACGAGCAGTACTTC

V: TRBV19
size: .
length: 13
J: TRBJ1-2
D: TRBD1
CDR3: CASRGDRNYGYTF
DNA: TGTGCCAGTAGGGGGGACAGAAACTATGGCTACACCTTC

V: TRBV7-2
size: .
length: 16
J: TRBJ2-1
D: TRBD2
CDR3: CASSPEPAGGRYEQFF
DNA: TGTGCCAGCAGCCCAGAGCCAGCGGGGGGACGTTATGAGCAGTTCTTC

V: TRBV6-5
size: .
length: 12
J: TRBJ2-7
D: .
CDR3: CASSYSLYEQYF
DNA: TGTGCCAGCAGTTATTCCCTCTACGAGCAGTACTTC

V: TRBV7-9
size: .
length: 15
J: TRBJ1-1
D: TRBD1
CDR3: CASSPETGVGTEAFF
DNA: TGTGCCAGCAGCCCGGAGACAGGGGTCGGCACTGAAGCTTTCTTT

V: TRBV7-9
size: .
length: 15
J: TRBJ2-6
D: .
CDR3: CASSVWPSGANVLTF
DNA: TGTGCCAGCTCGGTTTGGCCCTCTGGGGCCAACGTCCTGACTTTC

V: TRBV6-5
size: .
length: 14
J: TRBJ1-5
D: .
CDR3: CASRGTGNNQPQHF
DNA: TGTGCCAGCAGGGGTACAGGGAACAATCAGCCCCAGCATTTT

V: TRBV5-1
size: .
length: 16
J: TRBJ2-5
D: TRBD1
CDR3: CASSPGTGVGVETQYF
DNA: TGCGCCAGCAGCCCAGGGACAGGGGTGGGAGTAGAGACCCAGTACTTC

V: TRBV6-5
size: .
length: 11
J: TRBJ1-2
D: TRBD1
CDR3: CAIRTGTGYTF
DNA: TGTGCCATCCGGACAGGGACCGGCTACACCTTC

V: TRBV28
size: .
length: 14
J: TRBJ1-2
D: TRBD1
CDR3: CASSSGQSIYGYTF
DNA: TGTGCCAGCAGTTCGGGACAGAGTATCTATGGCTACACCTTC

V: TRBV30
size: .
length: 13
J: TRBJ1-3
D: .
CDR3: CAWSLGLGNTIYF
DNA: TGTGCCTGGAGTCTTGGCCTCGGAAACACCATATATTTT

V: TRBV7-7
size: few
length: 13
J: TRBJ2-1
D: .
CDR3: CASSLDRVNEQFF
DNA: TGTGCTAGCAGCTTAGATAGGGTCAATGAGCAGTTCTTC

V: TRBV7-9
size: .
length: 12
J: TRBJ2-5
D: .
CDR3: CASSPPGETQYF
DNA: TGTGCCAGCAGCCCCCCGGGAGAGACCCAGTACTTC

V: TRBV28
size: .
length: 15
J: TRBJ1-2
D: .
CDR3: CASSLLLGESYGYTF
DNA: TGTGCCAGCAGTTTATTACTGGGGGAGAGCTATGGCTACACCTTC

V: TRBV6-1
size: .
length: 13
J: TRBJ2-1
D: .
CDR3: CASSVGGYNEQFF
DNA: TGTGCCAGCAGTGTCGGGGGCTACAATGAGCAGTTCTTC

V: TRBV6-1
size: .
length: 12
J: TRBJ2-3
D: .
CDR3: CASAGSTDTQYF
DNA: TGTGCCAGCGCAGGCAGCACAGATACGCAGTATTTT

V: TRBV2
size: .
length: 13
J: TRBJ2-1
D: .
CDR3: CASRAGDHNEQFF
DNA: TGTGCCAGCAGGGCAGGCGACCACAATGAGCAGTTCTTC

V: TRBV28
size: .
length: 15
J: TRBJ2-7
D: .
CDR3: CASRIFRGPSYEQYF
DNA: TGTGCCAGCAGAATATTCCGGGGGCCCTCCTACGAGCAGTACTTC

V: TRBV30
size: once
length: 17
J: TRBJ1-6
D: TRBD1
CDR3: CAWRPGQGSDYNSPLHF
DNA: TGTGCCTGGAGGCCGGGACAGGGGTCAGACTATAATTCACCCCTCCACTTT

V: TRBV27
size: .
length: 13
J: TRBJ2-7
D: TRBD2
CDR3: CASSGEGSYEQYF
DNA: TGTGCCAGCAGTGGGGAGGGCTCCTACGAGCAGTACTTC

V: TRBV5-4
size: .
length: 17
J: TRBJ2-3
D: TRBD2
CDR3: CASSSPGLAGGADTQYF
DNA: TGTGCCAGCAGCTCCCCGGGACTAGCGGGGGGGGCAGATACGCAGTATTTT

V: TRBV5-1
size: .
length: 14
J: TRBJ2-2
D: .
CDR3: CASSSAQNTGELFF
DNA: TGCGCCAGCAGCTCAGCCCAGAACACCGGGGAGCTGTTTTTT

V: TRBV6-5
size: .
length: 13
J: TRBJ2-4
D: .
CDR3: CASSYGTKNIQYF
DNA: TGTGCCAGCAGTTACGGCACCAAAAACATTCAGTACTTC

V: TRBV11-2
size: .
length: 12
J: TRBJ1-4
D: .
CDR3: CASSSGPEKLFF
DNA: TGTGCCAGCAGCTCCGGACCCGAAAAACTGTTTTTT